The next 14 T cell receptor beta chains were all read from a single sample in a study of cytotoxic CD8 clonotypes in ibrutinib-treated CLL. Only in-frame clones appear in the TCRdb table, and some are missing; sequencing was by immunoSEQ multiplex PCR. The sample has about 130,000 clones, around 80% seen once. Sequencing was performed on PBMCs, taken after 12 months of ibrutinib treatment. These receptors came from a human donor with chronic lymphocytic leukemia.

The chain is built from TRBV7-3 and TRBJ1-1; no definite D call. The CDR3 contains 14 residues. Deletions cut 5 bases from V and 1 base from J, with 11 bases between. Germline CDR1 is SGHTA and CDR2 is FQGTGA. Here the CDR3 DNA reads TGTGCCAGCAGCCCCGGACGGGCGAACACTGAAGCTTTCTTT. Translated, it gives CASSPGRANTEAFF. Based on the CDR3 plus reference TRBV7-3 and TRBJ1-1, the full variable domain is GAGVSQTPSNKVTEKGKYVELRCDPISGHTALYWYRQSLGQGPEFLIYFQGTGAADDSGLPNDRFFAVRPEGSVSTLKIQRTERGDSAVYLCASSPGRANTEAFFGQGTRLTVV.

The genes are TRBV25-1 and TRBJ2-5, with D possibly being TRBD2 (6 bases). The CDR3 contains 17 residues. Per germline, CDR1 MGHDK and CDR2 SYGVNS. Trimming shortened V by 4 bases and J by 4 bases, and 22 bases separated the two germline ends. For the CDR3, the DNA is TGTGCCAGCAGTGGCCGCGACACGTCCTGGAGGGGAGAGACCCAGTACTTC. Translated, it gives CASSGRDTSWRGETQYF.

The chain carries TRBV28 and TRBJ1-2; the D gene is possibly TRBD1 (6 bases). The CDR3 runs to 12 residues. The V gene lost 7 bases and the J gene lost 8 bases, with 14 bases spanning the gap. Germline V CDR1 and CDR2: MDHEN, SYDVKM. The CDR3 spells CASTTTGRGYTF. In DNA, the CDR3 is TGTGCCAGCACGACTACAGGGAGAGGCTACACCTTC.

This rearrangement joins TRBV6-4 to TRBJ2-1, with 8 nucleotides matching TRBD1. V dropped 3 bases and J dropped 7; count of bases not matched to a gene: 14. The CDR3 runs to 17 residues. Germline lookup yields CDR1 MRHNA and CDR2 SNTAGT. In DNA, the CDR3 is TGTGCCAGCAGTGAAAGGGACCGAAGGGACAGGCATAATGAGCAGTTCTTC. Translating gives CASSERDRRDRHNEQFF.

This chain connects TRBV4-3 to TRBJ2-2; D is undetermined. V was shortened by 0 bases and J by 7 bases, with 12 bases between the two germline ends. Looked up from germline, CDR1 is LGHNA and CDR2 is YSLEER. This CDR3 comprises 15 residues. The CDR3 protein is CASSQDLLESGELFF. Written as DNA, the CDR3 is TGCGCCAGCAGCCAAGATCTCCTAGAAAGCGGGGAGCTGTTTTTT.

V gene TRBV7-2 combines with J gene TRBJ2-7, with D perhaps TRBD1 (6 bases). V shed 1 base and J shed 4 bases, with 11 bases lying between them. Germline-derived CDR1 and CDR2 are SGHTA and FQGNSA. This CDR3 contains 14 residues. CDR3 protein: CASSLDRGKYEQYF. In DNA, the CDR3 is TGTGCCAGCAGCTTAGATAGGGGGAAATACGAGCAGTACTTC.

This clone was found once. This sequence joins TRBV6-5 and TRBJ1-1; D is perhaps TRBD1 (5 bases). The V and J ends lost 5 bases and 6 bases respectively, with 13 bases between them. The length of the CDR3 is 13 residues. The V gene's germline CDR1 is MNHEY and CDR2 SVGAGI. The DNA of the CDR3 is TGTGCCAGCAGTAGGGACCAGAGGGCTGAAGCTTTCTTT. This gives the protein CASSRDQRAEAFF.

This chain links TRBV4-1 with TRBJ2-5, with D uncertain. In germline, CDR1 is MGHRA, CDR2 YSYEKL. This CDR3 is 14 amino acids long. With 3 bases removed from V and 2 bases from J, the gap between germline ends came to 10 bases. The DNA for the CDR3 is TGCGCCAGCAGCCAGCTAGAAATACAAGAGACCCAGTACTTC. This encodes CASSQLEIQETQYF.

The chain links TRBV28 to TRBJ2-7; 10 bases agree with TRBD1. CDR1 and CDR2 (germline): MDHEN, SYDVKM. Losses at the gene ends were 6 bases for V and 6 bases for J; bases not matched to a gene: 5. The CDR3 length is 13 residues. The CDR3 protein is CASRRDRGLEQYF. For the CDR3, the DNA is TGTGCCAGCAGACGGGACAGGGGTCTCGAGCAGTACTTC.

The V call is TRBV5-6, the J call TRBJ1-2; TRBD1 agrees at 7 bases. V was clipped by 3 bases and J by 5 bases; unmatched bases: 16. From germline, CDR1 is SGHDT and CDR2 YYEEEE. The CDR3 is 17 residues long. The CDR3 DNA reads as TGTGCCAGCAGCTCCCTGACGATGCACAGGGGCGGGTATGGCTACACCTTC. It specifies CASSSLTMHRGGYGYTF.

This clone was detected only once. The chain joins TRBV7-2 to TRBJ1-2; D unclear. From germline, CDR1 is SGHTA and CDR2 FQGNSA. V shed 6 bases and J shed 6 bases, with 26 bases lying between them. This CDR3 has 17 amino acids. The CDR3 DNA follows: TGTGCCAGCAGAATTATGTCGTGGCAGGAGATTCTGGATGGCTACACCTTC. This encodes CASRIMSWQEILDGYTF.

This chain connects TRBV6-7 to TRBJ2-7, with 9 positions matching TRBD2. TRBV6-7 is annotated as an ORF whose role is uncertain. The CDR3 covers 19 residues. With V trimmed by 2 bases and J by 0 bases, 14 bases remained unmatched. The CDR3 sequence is CASSYPVVAGDPGSYEQYF. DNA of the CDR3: TGTGCCAGCAGTTACCCAGTAGTAGCGGGAGACCCCGGCTCCTACGAGCAGTACTTC.

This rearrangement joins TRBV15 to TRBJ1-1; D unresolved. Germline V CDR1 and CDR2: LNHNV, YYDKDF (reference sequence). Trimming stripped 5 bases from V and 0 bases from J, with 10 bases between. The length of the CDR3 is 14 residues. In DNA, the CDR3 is TGTGCCACCAGCGGCCGTAGTGTGAACACTGAAGCTTTCTTT. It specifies CATSGRSVNTEAFF.

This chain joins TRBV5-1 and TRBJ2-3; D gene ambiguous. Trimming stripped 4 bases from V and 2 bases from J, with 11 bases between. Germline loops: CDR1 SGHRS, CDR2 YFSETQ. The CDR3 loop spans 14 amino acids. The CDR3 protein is CASSSQTSTDTQYF. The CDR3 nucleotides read TGCGCCAGCAGCAGTCAGACTTCCACAGATACGCAGTATTTT.